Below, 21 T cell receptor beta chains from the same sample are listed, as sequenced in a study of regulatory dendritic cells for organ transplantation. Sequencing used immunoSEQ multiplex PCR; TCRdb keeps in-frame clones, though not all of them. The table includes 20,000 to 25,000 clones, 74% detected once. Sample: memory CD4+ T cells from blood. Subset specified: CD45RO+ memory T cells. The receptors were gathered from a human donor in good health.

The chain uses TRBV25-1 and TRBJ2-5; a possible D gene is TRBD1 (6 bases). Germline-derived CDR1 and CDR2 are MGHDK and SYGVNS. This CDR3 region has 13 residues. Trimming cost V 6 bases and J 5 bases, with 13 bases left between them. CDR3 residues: CASSRGYRETQYF. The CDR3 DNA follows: TGTGCCAGCAGCAGGGGATACCGGGAGACCCAGTACTTC. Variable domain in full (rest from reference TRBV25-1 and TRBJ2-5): EADIYQTPRYLVIGTGKKITLECSQTMGHDKMYWYQQDPGMELHLIHYSYGVNSTEKGDLSSESTVSRIRTEHFPLTLESARPSHTSQYLCASSRGYRETQYFGPGTRLLVL.

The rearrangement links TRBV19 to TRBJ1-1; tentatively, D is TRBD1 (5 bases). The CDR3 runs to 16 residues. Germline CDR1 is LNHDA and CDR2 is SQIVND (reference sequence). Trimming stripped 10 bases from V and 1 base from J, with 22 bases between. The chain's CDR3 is CATKRTGGLSNTEAFF. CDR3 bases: TGTGCCACGAAGCGAACCGGGGGTCTATCGAACACTGAAGCTTTCTTT.

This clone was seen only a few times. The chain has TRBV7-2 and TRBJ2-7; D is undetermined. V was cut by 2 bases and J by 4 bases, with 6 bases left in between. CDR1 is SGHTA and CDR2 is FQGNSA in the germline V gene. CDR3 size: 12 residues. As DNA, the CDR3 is TGTGCCAGCAGCTTAACACGATACGAGCAGTACTTC. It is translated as CASSLTRYEQYF.

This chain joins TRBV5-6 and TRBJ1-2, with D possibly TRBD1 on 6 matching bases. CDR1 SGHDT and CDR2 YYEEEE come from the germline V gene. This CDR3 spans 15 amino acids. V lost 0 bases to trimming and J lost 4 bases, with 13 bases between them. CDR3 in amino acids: CASSLGQAPSYGYTF. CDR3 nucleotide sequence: TGTGCCAGCAGCTTGGGACAGGCCCCTTCCTATGGCTACACCTTC.

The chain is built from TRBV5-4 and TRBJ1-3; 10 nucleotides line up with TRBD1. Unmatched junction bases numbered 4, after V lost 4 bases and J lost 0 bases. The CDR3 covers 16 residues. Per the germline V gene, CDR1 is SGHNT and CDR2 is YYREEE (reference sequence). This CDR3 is CASSPGTGASGNTIYF. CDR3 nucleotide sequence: TGTGCCAGCAGCCCCGGGACAGGGGCCTCTGGAAACACCATATATTTT.

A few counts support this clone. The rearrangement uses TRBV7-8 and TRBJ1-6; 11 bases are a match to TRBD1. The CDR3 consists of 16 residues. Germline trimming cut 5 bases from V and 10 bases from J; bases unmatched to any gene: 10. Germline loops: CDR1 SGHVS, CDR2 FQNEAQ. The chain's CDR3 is CASSVGTGGNRSPLHF. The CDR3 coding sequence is TGTGCCAGCAGCGTGGGGACAGGGGGGAACCGGTCACCCCTCCACTTT.

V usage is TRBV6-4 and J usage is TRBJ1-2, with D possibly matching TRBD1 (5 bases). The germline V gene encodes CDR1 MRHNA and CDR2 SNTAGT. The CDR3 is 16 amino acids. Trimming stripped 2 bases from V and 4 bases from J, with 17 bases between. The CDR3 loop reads CASSDGPGLDSYGYTF. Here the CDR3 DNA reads TGTGCCAGCAGTGACGGGCCAGGGCTAGACAGCTATGGCTACACCTTC.

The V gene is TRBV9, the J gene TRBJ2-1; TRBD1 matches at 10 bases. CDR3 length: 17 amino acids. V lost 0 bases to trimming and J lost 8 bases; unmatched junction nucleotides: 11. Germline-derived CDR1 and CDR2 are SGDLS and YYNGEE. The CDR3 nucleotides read TGTGCCAGCAGCGTAGAAGGACAGGGGGTAGTAAGGGATGAGCAGTTCTTC. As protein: CASSVEGQGVVRDEQFF.

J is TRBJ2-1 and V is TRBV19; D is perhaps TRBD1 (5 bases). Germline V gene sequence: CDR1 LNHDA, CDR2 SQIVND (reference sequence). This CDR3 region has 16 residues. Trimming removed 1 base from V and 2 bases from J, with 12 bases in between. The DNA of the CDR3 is TGTGCCAGTAGTATAGGTCAGGGAACAACCTACAATGAGCAGTTCTTC. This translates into CASSIGQGTTYNEQFF.

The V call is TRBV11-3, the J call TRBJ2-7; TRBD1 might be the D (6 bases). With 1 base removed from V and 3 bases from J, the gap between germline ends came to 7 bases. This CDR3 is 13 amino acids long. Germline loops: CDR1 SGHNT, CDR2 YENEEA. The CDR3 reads CASSLGRGYEQYF. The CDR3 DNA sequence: TGTGCCAGCAGCTTAGGCAGGGGCTACGAGCAGTACTTC.

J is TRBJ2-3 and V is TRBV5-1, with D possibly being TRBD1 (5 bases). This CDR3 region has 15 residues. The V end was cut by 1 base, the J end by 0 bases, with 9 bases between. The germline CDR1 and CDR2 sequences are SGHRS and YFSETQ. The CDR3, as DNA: TGCGCCAGCAGCTTGTGGTCAGGGAGCACAGATACGCAGTATTTT. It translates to CASSLWSGSTDTQYF.

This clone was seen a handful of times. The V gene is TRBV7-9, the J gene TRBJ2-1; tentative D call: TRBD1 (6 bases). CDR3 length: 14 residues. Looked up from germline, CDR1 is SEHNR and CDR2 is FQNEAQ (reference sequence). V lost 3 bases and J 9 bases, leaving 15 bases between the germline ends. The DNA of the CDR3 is TGTGCCAGCAGCTTCGGGCAGGGGAAGGGTGAGCAGTTCTTC. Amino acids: CASSFGQGKGEQFF.

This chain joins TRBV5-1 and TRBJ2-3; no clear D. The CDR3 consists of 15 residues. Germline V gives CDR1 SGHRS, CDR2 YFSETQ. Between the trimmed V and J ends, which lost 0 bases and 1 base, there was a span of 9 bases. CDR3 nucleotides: TGCGCCAGCAGCTTGGAGTCGGTGGGCACAGATACGCAGTATTTT. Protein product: CASSLESVGTDTQYF.

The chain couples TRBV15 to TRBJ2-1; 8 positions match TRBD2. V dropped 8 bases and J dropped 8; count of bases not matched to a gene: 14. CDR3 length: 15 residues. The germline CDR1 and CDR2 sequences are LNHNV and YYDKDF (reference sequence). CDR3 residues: CATRKTGGLGHEQFF. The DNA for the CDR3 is TGTGCCACCCGAAAGACGGGGGGACTAGGCCATGAGCAGTTCTTC.

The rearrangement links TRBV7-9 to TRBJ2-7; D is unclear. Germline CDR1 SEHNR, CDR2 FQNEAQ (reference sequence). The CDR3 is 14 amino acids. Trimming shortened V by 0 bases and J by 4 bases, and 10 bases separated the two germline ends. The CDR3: CASSLAGDTYEQYF. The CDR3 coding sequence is TGTGCCAGCAGCTTAGCCGGTGATACTTACGAGCAGTACTTC.

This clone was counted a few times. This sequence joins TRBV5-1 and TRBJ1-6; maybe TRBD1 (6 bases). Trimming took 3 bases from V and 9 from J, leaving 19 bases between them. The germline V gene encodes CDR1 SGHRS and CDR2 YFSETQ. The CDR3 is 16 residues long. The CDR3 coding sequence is TGCGCCAGCAGCTCAGAGAGTGGAGGGGGGGGTTCACCCCTCCACTTT. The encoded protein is CASSSESGGGGSPLHF. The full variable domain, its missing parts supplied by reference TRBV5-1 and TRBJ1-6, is KAGVTQTPRYLIKTRGQQVTLSCSPISGHRSVSWYQQTPGQGLQFLFEYFSETQRNKGNFPGRFSGRQFSNSRSEMNVSTLELGDSALYLCASSSESGGGGSPLHFGNGTRLTVT.

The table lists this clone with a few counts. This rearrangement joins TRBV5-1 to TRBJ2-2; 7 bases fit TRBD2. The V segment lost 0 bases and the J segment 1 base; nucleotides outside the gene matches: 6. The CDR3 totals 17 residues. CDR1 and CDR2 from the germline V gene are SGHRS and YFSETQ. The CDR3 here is CASSLGEGPLNTGELFF. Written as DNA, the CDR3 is TGCGCCAGCAGCTTGGGGGAGGGACCCTTGAACACCGGGGAGCTGTTTTTT. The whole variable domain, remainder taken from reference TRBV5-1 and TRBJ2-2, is KAGVTQTPRYLIKTRGQQVTLSCSPISGHRSVSWYQQTPGQGLQFLFEYFSETQRNKGNFPGRFSGRQFSNSRSEMNVSTLELGDSALYLCASSLGEGPLNTGELFFGEGSRLTVL.

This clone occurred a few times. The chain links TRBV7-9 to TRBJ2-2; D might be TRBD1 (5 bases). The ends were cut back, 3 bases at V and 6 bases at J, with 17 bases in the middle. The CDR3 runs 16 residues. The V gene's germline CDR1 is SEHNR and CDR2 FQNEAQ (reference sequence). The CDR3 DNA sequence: TGTGCCAGCAGCTTTGGTCCAGGGTCTACCGCCGGGGAGCTGTTTTTT. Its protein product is CASSFGPGSTAGELFF.

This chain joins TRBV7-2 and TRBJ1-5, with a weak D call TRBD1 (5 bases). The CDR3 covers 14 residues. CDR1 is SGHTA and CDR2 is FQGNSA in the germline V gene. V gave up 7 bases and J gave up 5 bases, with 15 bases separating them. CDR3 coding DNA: TGTGCCAGCACCTACTCGGGGGAGGATCAGCCCCAGCATTTT. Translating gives CASTYSGEDQPQHF.

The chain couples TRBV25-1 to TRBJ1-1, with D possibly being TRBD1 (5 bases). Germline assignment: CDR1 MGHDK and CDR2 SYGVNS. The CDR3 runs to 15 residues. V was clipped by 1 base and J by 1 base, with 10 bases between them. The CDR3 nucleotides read TGTGCCAGCAGTGAATCTACAGGCCCGAACACTGAAGCTTTCTTT. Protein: CASSESTGPNTEAFF.

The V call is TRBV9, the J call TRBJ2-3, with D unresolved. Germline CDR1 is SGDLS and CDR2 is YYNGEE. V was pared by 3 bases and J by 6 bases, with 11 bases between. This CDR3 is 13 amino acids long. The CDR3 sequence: CASSGELRDTQYF. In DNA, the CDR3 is TGTGCCAGCAGCGGCGAGCTCCGGGATACGCAGTATTTT.